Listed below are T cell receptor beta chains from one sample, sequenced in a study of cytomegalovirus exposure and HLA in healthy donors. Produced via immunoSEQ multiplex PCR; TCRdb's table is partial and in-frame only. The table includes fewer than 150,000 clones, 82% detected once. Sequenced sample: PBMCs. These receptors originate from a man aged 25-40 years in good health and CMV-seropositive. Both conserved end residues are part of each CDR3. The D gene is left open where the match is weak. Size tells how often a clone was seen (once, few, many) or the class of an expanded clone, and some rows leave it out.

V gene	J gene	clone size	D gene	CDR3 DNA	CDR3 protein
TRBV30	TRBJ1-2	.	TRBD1	TGTGCCTGGAGTGCAGGCGCAGGGGACAGGGATCGCTACACCTTC	CAWSAGAGDRDRYTF
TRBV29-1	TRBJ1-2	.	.	TGCAGCGTTGAAGTCGGAACAGGGTATGTAGATGGCTACACCTTC	CSVEVGTGYVDGYTF
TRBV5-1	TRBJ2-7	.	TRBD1	TGCGCCAGCAGCTTGGTCCCGGGACAGCCACCCTACGAGCAGTACTTC	CASSLVPGQPPYEQYF
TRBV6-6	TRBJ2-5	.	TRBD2	TGTGCCAGCAGTTCCACTAGCGGGAGCTGGGAGACCCAGTACTTC	CASSSTSGSWETQYF
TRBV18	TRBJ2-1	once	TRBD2	TGTGCCAGCTCACTCGGGGCTAGCGGGAACAATGAGCAGTTCTTC	CASSLGASGNNEQFF
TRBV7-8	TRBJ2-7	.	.	TGTGCCAGCAGCCGCGTCGGGAGAACCTACGAGCAGTACTTC	CASSRVGRTYEQYF
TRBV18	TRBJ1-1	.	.	TGTGCCAGCTCACCACTGACTACCCAAGGAGAAGCTTTCTTT	CASSPLTTQGEAFF
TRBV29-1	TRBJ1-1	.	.	TGCAGCGTTGATGGCAGGGCCACTGAAGCTTTCTTT	CSVDGRATEAFF
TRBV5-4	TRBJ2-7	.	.	TGTGCCAGCAGCTTGCAGGGTTTGGCCTCCTACGAGCAGTACTTC	CASSLQGLASYEQYF
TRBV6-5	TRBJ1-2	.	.	TGTGCCAGCAAGTTAACAGGGCAGGATGGCTACACCTTC	CASKLTGQDGYTF
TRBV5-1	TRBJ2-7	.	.	TGCGCCAGCAGCGCCCCCCGCGGCGGGCCCGGATCGGTCGAGCAGTACTTC	CASSAPRGGPGSVEQYF
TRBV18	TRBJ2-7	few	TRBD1	TGTGCCAGCTCACGATTGACCGGGACAGGACCCTACGAGCAGTACTTC	CASSRLTGTGPYEQYF
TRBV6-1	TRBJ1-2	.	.	TGTGCCACCAACCGGGACTCCAAAACCCCCTATGGCTACACCTTC	CATNRDSKTPYGYTF
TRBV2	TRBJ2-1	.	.	TGTGCCAGCAGTGGAGAATTGAGCTCCTACAATGAGCAGTTCTTC	CASSGELSSYNEQFF
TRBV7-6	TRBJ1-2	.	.	TGTGCCAGCACCCAAGAAGCGCGAAGCTATGGCTACACCTTC	CASTQEARSYGYTF